The entry below gives a single T cell receptor (beta chain) sequence along with its context. Its antigen is unknown. The time point is: newly diagnosed, previously untreated cHL patient sample. Untreated, newly diagnosed classical Hodgkin lymphoma PBMCs served for comparison. The data were taken from a study of PD-1 blockade in classical Hodgkin lymphoma. Study-wide points: Baseline TCR diversity was reportedly lower in newly diagnosed patients than healthy donors. With respect to the repertoire differences, their causes, possibly disease activity or prior therapy, remain undefined.

The assay was immunoSEQ multiplex PCR, and TCRdb's table has in-frame clones only and misses some. The sample holds 25,000 to 35,000 clones, approximately 94% seen once. V trimming: 3 bases; J trimming: 0 bases; junction bases outside the gene matches: 3. This CDR3 has 15 amino acids. Germline V gene lookup returns CDR1 SGDLS and CDR2 YYNGEE. The chain carries TRBV9 and TRBJ1-1, with 9 bases that match TRBD1. Sequenced material: peripheral blood mononuclear cells (PBMCs). The TCR was taken from a human donor with classical Hodgkin lymphoma. The CDR3 here is CASSGQGVVNTEAFF. CDR3 nucleotide sequence: TGTGCCAGCAGCGGACAGGGGGTGGTGAACACTGAAGCTTTCTTT.